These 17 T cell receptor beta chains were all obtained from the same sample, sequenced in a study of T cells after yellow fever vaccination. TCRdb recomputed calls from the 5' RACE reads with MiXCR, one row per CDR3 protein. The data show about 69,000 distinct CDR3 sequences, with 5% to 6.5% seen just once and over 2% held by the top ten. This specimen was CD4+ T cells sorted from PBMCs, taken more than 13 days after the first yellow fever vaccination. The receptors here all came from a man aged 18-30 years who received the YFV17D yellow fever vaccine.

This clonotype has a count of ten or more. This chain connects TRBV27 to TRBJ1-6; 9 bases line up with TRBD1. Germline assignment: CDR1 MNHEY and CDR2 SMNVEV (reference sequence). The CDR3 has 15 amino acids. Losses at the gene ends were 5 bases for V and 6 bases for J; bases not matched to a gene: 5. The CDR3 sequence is CASSRDRESNSPLHF. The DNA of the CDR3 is TGTGCCAGCAGTCGGGACAGGGAGAGTAATTCACCCCTCCACTTT.

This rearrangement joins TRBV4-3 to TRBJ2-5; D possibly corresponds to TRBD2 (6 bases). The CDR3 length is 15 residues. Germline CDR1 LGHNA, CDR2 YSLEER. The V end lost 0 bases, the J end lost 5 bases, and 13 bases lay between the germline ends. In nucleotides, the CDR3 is TGCGCCAGCAGCCAAGACTTCTCTGGAGGGGAGACCCAGTACTTC. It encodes CASSQDFSGGETQYF.

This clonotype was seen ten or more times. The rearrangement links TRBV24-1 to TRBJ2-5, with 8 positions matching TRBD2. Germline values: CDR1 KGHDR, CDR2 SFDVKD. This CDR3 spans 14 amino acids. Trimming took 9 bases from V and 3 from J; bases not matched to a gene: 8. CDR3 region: CATRGGAGEETQYF. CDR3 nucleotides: TGTGCCACCCGTGGGGGAGCGGGGGAAGAGACCCAGTACTTC.

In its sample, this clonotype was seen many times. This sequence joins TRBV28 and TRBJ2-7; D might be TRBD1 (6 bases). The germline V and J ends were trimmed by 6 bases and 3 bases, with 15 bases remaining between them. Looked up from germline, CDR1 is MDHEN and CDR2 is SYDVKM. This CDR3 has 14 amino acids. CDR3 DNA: TGTGCCAGCAGATCCCACGGGACACTCTACGAGCAGTACGTC. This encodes CASRSHGTLYEQYV.

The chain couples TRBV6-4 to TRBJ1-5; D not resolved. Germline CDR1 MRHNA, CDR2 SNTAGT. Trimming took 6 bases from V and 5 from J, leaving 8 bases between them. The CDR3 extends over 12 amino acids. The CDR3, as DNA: TGTGCCAGCAGGACCGGATATCAGCCCCAGCATTTT. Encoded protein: CASRTGYQPQHF.

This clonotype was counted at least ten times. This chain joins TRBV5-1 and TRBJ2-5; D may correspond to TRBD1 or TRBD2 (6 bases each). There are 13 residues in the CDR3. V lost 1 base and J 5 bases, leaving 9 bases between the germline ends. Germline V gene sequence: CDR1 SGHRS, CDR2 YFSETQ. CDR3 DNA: TGCGCCAGCAGCTTGCTAGGGGGGGAGACCCAGTACTTC. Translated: CASSLLGGETQYF. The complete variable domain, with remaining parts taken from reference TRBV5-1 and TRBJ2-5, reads KAGVTQTPRYLIKTRGQQVTLSCSPISGHRSVSWYQQTPGQGLQFLFEYFSETQRNKGNFPGRFSGRQFSNSRSEMNVSTLELGDSALYLCASSLLGGETQYFGPGTRLLVL.

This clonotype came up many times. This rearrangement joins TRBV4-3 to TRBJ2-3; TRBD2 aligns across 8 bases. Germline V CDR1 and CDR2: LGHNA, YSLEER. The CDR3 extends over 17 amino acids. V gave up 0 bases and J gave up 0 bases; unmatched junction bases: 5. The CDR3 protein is CASSQDFGGGSTDTQYF. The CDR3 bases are TGCGCCAGCAGCCAAGACTTCGGCGGGGGGAGCACAGATACGCAGTATTTT.

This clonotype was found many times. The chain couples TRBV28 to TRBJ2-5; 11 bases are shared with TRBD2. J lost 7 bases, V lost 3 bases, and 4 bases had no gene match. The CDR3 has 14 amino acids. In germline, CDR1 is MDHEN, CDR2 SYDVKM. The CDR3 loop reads CASSLFLAGGTQYF. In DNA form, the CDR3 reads TGTGCCAGCAGTTTGTTCCTAGCGGGAGGGACCCAGTACTTC.

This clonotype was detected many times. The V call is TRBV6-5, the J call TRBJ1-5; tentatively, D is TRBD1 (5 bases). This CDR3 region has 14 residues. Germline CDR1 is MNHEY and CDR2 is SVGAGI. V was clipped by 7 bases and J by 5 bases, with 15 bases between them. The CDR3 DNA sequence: TGTGCCAGCATATGGGGAGGGGACGATCAGCCCCAGCATTTT. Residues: CASIWGGDDQPQHF.

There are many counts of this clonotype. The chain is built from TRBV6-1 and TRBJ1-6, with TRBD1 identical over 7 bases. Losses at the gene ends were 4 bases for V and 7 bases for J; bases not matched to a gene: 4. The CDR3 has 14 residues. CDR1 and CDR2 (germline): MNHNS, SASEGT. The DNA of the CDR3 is TGTGCCAGCAGTGTGGGACAGAAGAATTCACCCCTCCACTTT. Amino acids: CASSVGQKNSPLHF.

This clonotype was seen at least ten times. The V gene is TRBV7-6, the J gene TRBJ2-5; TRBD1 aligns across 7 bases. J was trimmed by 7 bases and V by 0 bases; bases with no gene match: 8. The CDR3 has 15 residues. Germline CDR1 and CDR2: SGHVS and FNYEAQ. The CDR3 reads CASSLARGGAGTQYF. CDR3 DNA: TGTGCCAGCAGCTTAGCGAGAGGGGGCGCGGGGACCCAGTACTTC.

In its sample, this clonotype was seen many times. CDR3: CASRTPGQGANEQFF. In DNA, the CDR3 is TGTGCCAGCAGGACCCCGGGACAGGGGGCCAATGAGCAGTTCTTC. The rearrangement joins TRBV5-5 to TRBJ2-1, with 12 bases lining up with TRBD1. CDR3 length: 15 residues. Germline trimming cut 5 bases from V and 6 bases from J; bases unmatched to any gene: 6. Germline V CDR1 and CDR2: SGHKS, YYEKEE (reference sequence).

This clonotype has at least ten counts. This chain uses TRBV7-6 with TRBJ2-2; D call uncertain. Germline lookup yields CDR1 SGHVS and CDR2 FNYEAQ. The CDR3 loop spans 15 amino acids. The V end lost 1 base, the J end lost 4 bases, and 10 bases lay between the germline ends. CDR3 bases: TGTGCCAGCAGCTTAGAACCACACGGCACCGGGGAGCTGTTTTTT. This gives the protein CASSLEPHGTGELFF.

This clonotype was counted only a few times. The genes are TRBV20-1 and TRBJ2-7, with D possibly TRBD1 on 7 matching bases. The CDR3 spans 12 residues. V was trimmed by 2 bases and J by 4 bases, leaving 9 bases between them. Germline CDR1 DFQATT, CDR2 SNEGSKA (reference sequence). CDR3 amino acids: CSARSGGYEQYV. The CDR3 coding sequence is TGCAGTGCTAGATCAGGGGGGTACGAGCAGTACGTC.

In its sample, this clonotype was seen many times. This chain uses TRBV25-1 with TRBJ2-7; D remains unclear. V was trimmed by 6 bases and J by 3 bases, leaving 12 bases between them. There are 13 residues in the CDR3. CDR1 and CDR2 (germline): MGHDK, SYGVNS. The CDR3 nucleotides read TGTGCCAGCAGCCCCACGCCACTCTACGAGCAGTACTTC. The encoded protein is CASSPTPLYEQYF.

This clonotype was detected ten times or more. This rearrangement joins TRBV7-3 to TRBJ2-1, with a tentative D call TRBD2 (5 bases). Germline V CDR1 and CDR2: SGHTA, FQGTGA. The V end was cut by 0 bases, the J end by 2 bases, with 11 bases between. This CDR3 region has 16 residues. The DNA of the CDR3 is TGTGCCAGCAGCTTAACTCGGACGGGGACCTACAATGAGCAGTTCTTC. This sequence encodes CASSLTRTGTYNEQFF.

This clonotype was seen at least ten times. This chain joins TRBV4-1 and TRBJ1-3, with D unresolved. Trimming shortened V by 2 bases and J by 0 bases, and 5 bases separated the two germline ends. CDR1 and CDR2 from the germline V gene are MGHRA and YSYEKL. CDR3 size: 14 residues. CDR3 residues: CASSQWDSGNTIYF. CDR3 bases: TGCGCCAGCAGCCAATGGGACTCTGGAAACACCATATATTTT.